This T cell receptor (beta chain) is from a study of blood T cell repertoires in COVID-19. This CDR3 has 17 amino acids. V gave up 0 bases and J gave up 2 bases, with 14 bases separating them. Using immunoSEQ multiplex PCR, the repertoire was profiled, and TCRdb retains in-frame clones only, with some absent. The sample holds around 150,000 clones, over 75% seen once. The source of this sequence is a man between 60 and 75 years old with active or convalescent COVID-19. The rearrangement uses TRBV23-1 and TRBJ2-4; D may be TRBD2 (6 bases). TRBV23-1 is marked as an open reading frame, function uncertain. Specimen: peripheral blood. CDR3 DNA sequence: TGCGCCAGCAGTCAATCCCGCGGGATGGGAACCAAAAACATTCAGTACTTC. Protein: CASSQSRGMGTKNIQYF.